This entry concerns a single T cell receptor (beta chain). A sample-barcoded 5' primer and a J-beta primer mix were used in a second PCR of roughly 6 to 12 cycles. Template switching added a 12-random-nucleotide identifier to every cDNA molecule. TCRdb processed the 5' RACE reads anew with MiXCR; each CDR3 protein has one entry. The data contain about 680,000 distinct CDR3 sequences, around 49% of them singletons. The sample belongs to a study of blood T cells in healthy people across ages. V lost 4 bases and J lost 1; bases outside the gene matches: 5. The CDR3 spans 16 residues. Germline V CDR1 and CDR2: SGHAT, FQNNGV.

The sequencing input was blood. The rearrangement links TRBV11-2 to TRBJ2-2, with TRBD2 identical over 8 bases. This clonotype was obtained from a woman aged 60-70 years in good health. The CDR3 DNA follows: TGTGCCAGCAGCTACCGAGCGGGGGAGAACACCGGGGAGCTGTTTTTT. It is translated as CASSYRAGENTGELFF.